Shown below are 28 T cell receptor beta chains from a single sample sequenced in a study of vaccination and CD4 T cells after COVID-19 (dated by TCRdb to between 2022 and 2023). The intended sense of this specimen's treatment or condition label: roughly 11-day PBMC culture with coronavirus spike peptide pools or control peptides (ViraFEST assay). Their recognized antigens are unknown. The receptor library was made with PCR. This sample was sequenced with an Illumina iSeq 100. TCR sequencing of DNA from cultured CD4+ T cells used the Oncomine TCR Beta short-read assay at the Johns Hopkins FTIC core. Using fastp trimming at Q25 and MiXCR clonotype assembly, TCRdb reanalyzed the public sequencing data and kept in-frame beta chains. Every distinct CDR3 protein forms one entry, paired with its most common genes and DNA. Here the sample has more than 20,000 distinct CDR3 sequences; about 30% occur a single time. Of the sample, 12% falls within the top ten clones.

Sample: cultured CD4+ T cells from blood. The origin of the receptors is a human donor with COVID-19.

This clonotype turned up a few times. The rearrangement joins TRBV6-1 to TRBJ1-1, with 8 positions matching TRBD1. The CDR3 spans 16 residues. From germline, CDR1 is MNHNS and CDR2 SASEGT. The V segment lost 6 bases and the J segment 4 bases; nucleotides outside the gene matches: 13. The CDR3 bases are TGTGCCAGCAGCCATAACAGGGGGGCGAGAATCACTGAAGCTTTCTTT. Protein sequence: CASSHNRGARITEAFF.

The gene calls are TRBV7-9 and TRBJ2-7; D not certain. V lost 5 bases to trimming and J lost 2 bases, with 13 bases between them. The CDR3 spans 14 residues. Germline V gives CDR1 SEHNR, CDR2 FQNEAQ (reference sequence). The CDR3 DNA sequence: TGTGCCAGCAGCCCGGCCCCAGGAGCCTACGAGCAGTACTTC. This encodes CASSPAPGAYEQYF.

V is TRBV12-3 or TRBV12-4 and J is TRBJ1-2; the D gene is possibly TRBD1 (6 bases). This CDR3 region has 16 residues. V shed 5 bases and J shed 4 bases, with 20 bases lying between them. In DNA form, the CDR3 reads TGTGCCAGCAGTCCACGCGAGAACGGGGGCGGCTATGGCTACACCTTC. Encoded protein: CASSPRENGGGYGYTF.

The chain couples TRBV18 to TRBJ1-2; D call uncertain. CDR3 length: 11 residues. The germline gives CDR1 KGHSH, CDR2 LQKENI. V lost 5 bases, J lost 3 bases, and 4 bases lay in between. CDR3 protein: CASSSDYGYTF. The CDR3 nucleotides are TGTGCCAGCTCATCGGACTATGGCTACACCTTC.

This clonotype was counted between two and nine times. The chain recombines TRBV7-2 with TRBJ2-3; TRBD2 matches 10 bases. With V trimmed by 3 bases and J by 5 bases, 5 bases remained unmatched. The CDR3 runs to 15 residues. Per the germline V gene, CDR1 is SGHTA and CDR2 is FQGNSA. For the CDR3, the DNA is TGTGCCAGCAGCTTCAGCGGGGGGGCAGGAGATACGCAGTATTTT. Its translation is CASSFSGGAGDTQYF.

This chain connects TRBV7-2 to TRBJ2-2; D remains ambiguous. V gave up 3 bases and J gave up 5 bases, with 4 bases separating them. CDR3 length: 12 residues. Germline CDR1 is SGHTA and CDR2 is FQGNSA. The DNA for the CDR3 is TGTGCCAGCAGCTTTAAGACCGGGGAGCTGTTTTTT. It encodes CASSFKTGELFF.

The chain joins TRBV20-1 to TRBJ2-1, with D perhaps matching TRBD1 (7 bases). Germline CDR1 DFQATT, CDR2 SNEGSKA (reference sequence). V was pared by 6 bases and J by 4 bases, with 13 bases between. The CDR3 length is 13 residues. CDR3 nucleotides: TGCAGTGCCAGGGGGAGGATGTACAATGAGCAGTTCTTC. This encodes CSARGRMYNEQFF.

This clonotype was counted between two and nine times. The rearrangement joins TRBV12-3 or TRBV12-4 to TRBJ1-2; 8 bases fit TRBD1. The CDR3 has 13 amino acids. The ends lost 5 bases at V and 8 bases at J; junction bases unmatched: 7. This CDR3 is CASSHRQGRGYTF. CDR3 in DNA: TGTGCCAGCAGTCACCGACAGGGGCGGGGCTACACCTTC.

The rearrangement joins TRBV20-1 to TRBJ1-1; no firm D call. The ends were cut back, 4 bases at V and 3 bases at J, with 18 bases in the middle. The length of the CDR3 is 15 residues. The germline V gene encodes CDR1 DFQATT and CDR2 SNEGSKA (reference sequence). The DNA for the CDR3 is TGCAGTGCTATCAGTTCAGACACGGTATACACTGAAGCTTTCTTT. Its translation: CSAISSDTVYTEAFF.

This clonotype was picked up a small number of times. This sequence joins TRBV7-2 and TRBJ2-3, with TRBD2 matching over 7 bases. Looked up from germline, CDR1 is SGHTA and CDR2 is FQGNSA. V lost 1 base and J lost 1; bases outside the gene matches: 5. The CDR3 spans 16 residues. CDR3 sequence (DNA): TGTGCCAGCAGCTTAGTTGGCGGGGGTCGCACAGATACGCAGTATTTT. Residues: CASSLVGGGRTDTQYF.

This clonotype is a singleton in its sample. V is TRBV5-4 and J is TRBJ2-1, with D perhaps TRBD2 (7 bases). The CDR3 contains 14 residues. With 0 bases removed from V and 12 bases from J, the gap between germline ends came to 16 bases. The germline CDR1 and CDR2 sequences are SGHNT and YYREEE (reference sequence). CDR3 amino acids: CASSLVGGAFGQFF. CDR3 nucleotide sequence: TGTGCCAGCAGCTTGGTGGGGGGGGCCTTCGGGCAGTTCTTC.

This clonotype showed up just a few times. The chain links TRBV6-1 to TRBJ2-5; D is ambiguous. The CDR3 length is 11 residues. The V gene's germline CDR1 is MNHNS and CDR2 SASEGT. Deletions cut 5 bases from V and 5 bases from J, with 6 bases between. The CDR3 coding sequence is TGTGCCAGCAGTATGGGCGAGACCCAGTACTTC. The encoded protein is CASSMGETQYF.

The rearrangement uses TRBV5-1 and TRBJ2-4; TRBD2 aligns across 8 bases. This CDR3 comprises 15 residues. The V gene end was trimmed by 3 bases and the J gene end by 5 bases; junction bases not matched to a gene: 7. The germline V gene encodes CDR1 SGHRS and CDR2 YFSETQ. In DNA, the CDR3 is TGCGCCAGCAGCTATATAGCGGGGCATGAAAACATTCAGTACTTC. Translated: CASSYIAGHENIQYF.

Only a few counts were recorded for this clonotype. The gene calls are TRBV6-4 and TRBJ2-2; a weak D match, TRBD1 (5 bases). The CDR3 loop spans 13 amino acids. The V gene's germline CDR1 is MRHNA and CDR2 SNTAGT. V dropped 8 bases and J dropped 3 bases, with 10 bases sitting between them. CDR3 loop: CASLQAYTGELFF. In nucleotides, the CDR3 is TGTGCCAGCTTACAGGCTTACACCGGGGAGCTGTTTTTT.

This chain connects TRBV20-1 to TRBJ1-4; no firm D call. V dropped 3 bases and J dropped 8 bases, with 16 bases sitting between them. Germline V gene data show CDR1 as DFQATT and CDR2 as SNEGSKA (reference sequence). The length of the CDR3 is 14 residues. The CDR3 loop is CSARGTQAGEKLFF. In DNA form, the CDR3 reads TGCAGTGCTAGGGGAACTCAGGCGGGGGAAAAACTGTTTTTT.

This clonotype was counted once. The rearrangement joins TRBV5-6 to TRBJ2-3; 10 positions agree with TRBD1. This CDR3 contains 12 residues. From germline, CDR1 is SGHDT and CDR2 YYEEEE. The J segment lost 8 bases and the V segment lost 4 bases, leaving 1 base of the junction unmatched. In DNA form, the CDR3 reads TGTGCCAGCAGCGGGGACAGGGGTACGCAGTATTTT. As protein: CASSGDRGTQYF.

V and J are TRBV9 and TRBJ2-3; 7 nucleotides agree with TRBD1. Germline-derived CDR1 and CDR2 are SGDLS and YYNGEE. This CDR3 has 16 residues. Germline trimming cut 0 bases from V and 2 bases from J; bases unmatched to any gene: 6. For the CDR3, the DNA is TGTGCCAGCAGCGTAGTGGGACAGCCGGACACAGATACGCAGTATTTT. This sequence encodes CASSVVGQPDTDTQYF. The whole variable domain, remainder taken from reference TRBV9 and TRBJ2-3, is DSGVTQTPKHLITATGQRVTLRCSPRSGDLSVYWYQQSLDQGLQFLIQYYNGEERAKGNILERFSAQQFPDLHSELNLSSLELGDSALYFCASSVVGQPDTDTQYFGPGTRLTVL.

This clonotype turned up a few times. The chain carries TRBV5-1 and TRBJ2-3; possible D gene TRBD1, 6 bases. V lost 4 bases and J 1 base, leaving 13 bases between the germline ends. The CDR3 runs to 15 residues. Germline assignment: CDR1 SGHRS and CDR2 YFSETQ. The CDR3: CASSPGQGGTDTQYF. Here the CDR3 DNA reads TGCGCCAGCAGCCCGGGACAAGGAGGCACAGATACGCAGTATTTT.

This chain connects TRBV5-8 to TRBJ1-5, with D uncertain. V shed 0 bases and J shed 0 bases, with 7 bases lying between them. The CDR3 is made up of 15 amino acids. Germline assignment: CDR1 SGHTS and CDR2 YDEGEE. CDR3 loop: CASSLGEISNQPQHF. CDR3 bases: TGTGCCAGCAGCTTGGGGGAGATTAGCAATCAGCCCCAGCATTTT.

This chain's CDR3 is CASSWRAGRSTDTQYF. The CDR3 DNA follows: TGTGCCAGCAGCTGGCGGGCAGGACGAAGCACAGATACGCAGTATTTT. This chain joins TRBV27 and TRBJ2-3; D is perhaps TRBD2 (5 bases). Trimming took off 6 bases at V and 0 bases at J, with 16 bases between the two ends. The germline gives CDR1 MNHEY, CDR2 SMNVEV (reference sequence). The CDR3 runs to 16 residues.

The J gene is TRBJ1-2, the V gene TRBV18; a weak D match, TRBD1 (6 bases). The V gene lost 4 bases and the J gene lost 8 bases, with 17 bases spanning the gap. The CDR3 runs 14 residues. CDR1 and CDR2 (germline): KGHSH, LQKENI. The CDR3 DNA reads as TGTGCCAGCTCACAAGAAACAGGGTTGGACGGCTACACCTTC. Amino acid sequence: CASSQETGLDGYTF.

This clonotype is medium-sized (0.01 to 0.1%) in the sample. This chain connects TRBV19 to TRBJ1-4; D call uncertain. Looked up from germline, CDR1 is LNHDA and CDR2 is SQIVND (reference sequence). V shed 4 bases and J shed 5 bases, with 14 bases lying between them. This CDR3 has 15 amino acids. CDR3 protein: CASSTPKGNNEKLFF. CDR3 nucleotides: TGTGCCAGTAGTACCCCCAAAGGCAACAATGAAAAACTGTTTTTT.

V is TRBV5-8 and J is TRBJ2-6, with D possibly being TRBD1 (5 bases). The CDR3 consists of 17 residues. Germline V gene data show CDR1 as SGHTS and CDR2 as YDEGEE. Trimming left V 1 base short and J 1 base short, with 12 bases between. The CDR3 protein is CASSLYVGRSGANVLTF. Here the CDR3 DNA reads TGTGCCAGCAGCTTGTACGTGGGGCGGTCTGGGGCCAACGTCCTGACTTTC.

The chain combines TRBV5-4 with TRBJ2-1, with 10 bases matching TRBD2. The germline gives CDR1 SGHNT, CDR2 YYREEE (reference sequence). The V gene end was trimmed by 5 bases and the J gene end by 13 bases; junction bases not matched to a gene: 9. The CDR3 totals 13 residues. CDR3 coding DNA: TGTGCCAGCAGATCGGAAACTAGCGGGGCACAGTTCTTC. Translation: CASRSETSGAQFF.

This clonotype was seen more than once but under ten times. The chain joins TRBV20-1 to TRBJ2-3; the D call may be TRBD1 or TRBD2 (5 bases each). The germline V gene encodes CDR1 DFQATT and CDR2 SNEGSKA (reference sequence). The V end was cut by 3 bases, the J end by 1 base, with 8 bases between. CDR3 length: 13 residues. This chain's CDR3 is CSARVGGTDTQYF. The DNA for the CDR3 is TGCAGTGCTAGGGTGGGGGGCACAGATACGCAGTATTTT.

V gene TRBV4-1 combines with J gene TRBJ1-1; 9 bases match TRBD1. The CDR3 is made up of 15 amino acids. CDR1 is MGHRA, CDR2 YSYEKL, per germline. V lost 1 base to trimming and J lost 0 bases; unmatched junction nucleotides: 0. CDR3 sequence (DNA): TGCGCCAGCAGCCAAGGGGACAGGGTGAACACTGAAGCTTTCTTT. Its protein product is CASSQGDRVNTEAFF.

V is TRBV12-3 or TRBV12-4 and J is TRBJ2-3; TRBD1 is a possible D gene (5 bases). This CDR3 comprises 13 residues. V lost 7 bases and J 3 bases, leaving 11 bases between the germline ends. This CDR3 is CASTGAKTDTQYF. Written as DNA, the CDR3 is TGTGCCAGCACTGGGGCCAAAACAGATACGCAGTATTTT.

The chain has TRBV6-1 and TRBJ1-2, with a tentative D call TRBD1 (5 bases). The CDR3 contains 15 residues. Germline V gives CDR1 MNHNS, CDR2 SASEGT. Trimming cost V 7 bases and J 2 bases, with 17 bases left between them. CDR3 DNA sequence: TGTGCCAGCACCGACAGCTCTCGGGGAAACTATGGCTACACCTTC. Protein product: CASTDSSRGNYGYTF.